These T cell receptor beta chains were read from a single sample in a study of blood T cell repertoires in COVID-19. Libraries were prepared by immunoSEQ multiplex PCR; TCRdb keeps only in-frame clonotypes and omits some of them. The table lists roughly 190,000 clones, less than 90% of them singletons. Sequences were obtained from PBMCs or T cells enriched from blood (not recorded which). The receptors were sampled from a woman in her thirties who had been exposed to COVID-19. CDR3s include the opening cysteine and the closing phenylalanine or tryptophan. The order of the fields is CDR3 protein, CDR3 DNA, J gene, D gene, clone size, V gene. A D gene is named only where the DNA matches it firmly. Size values are once, few and many counts, or a class for expanded clones, and some rows have none.

CDR3 protein: CASSQILGGEQYF
CDR3 DNA: TGTGCCAGCAGTCAAATCCTTGGAGGGGAGCAGTACTTC
J gene: TRBJ2-7
D gene: .
clone size: .
V gene: TRBV27

CDR3 protein: CASSYSRERWDSPLHF
CDR3 DNA: TGTGCCAGCAGTTACTCGCGCGAGCGGTGGGATTCACCCCTCCACTTT
J gene: TRBJ1-6
D gene: .
clone size: .
V gene: TRBV6-5

CDR3 protein: CASSLSRANYGYTF
CDR3 DNA: TGTGCCAGCAGCTTATCTCGCGCTAACTATGGCTACACCTTC
J gene: TRBJ1-2
D gene: .
clone size: .
V gene: TRBV5-5

CDR3 protein: CASSQDVGLSMNTEAFF
CDR3 DNA: TGCGCCAGCAGCCAAGACGTCGGGTTGAGCATGAACACTGAAGCTTTCTTT
J gene: TRBJ1-1
D gene: .
clone size: .
V gene: TRBV4-3

CDR3 protein: CASSQGNYGYTF
CDR3 DNA: TGTGCCAGCAGCCAGGGGAACTATGGCTACACCTTC
J gene: TRBJ1-2
D gene: .
clone size: .
V gene: TRBV6-5

CDR3 protein: CASSPGQGGNTIYF
CDR3 DNA: TGTGCCAGCTCACCGGGACAGGGTGGAAACACCATATATTTT
J gene: TRBJ1-3
D gene: TRBD1
clone size: few
V gene: TRBV18

CDR3 protein: CASSGALAGGHETQYF
CDR3 DNA: TGTGCCAGCAGCGGCGCTCTAGCGGGGGGGCATGAGACCCAGTACTTC
J gene: TRBJ2-5
D gene: TRBD2
clone size: .
V gene: TRBV7-2

CDR3 protein: CASSFGWTSGFQETQYF
CDR3 DNA: TGTGCCAGCAGCTTCGGGTGGACTAGCGGGTTTCAAGAGACCCAGTACTTC
J gene: TRBJ2-5
D gene: TRBD2
clone size: few
V gene: TRBV7-2

CDR3 protein: CASSENGYTNEKLFF
CDR3 DNA: TGTGCCAGCAGTGAAAACGGGTACACTAATGAAAAACTGTTTTTT
J gene: TRBJ1-4
D gene: .
clone size: .
V gene: TRBV2

CDR3 protein: CASGEGRDPGGEQYF
CDR3 DNA: TGTGCCAGCGGGGAGGGCAGGGACCCTGGGGGCGAGCAGTACTTC
J gene: TRBJ2-7
D gene: TRBD2
clone size: once
V gene: TRBV9

CDR3 protein: CASSEWGREATEAFF
CDR3 DNA: TGTGCCAGCAGTGAATGGGGCAGGGAGGCGACTGAAGCTTTCTTT
J gene: TRBJ1-1
D gene: .
clone size: .
V gene: TRBV2

CDR3 protein: CASSVTGVPLYGYTF
CDR3 DNA: TGTGCCAGCAGCGTCACAGGGGTTCCCCTCTATGGCTACACCTTC
J gene: TRBJ1-2
D gene: TRBD1
clone size: .
V gene: TRBV9

CDR3 protein: CASSFVRGEPLHF
CDR3 DNA: TGTGCCAGCAGCTTTGTGCGGGGGGAACCCCTCCACTTT
J gene: TRBJ1-6
D gene: .
clone size: .
V gene: TRBV5-4

CDR3 protein: CASSIRGLTSNQPQHF
CDR3 DNA: TGTGCCAGTAGTATAAGGGGGCTGACGAGCAATCAGCCCCAGCATTTT
J gene: TRBJ1-5
D gene: TRBD1
clone size: .
V gene: TRBV19

CDR3 protein: CASRNPGLNIQYF
CDR3 DNA: TGTGCCAGCAGAAATCCGGGACTAAACATTCAGTACTTC
J gene: TRBJ2-4
D gene: .
clone size: once
V gene: TRBV12-3/TRBV12-4

CDR3 protein: CASSQFTGSTYEQYF
CDR3 DNA: TGCGCCAGCAGCCAATTTACAGGATCGACATACGAGCAGTACTTC
J gene: TRBJ2-7
D gene: .
clone size: few
V gene: TRBV4-3

CDR3 protein: CASSSFSLGENIQYF
CDR3 DNA: TGTGCCAGCAGTTCTTTTAGCTTAGGGGAAAACATTCAGTACTTC
J gene: TRBJ2-4
D gene: .
clone size: few
V gene: TRBV6-2/TRBV6-3

CDR3 protein: CASSPRGQGGSNTGELFF
CDR3 DNA: TGTGCCAGCAGCCCGAGGGGACAAGGGGGTTCGAACACCGGGGAGCTGTTTTTT
J gene: TRBJ2-2
D gene: .
clone size: .
V gene: TRBV4-2

CDR3 protein: CASSLSFGRQYEQYF
CDR3 DNA: TGTGCCAGCAGCTTAAGTTTTGGCAGACAATACGAGCAGTACTTC
J gene: TRBJ2-7
D gene: .
clone size: .
V gene: TRBV7-6

CDR3 protein: CASSQDGYEQYF
CDR3 DNA: TGCGCCAGCAGCCAAGACGGCTACGAGCAGTACTTC
J gene: TRBJ2-7
D gene: .
clone size: once
V gene: TRBV4-1

CDR3 protein: CASSTKQGANTEAFF
CDR3 DNA: TGTGCCAGCAGTACCAAACAGGGGGCTAACACTGAAGCTTTCTTT
J gene: TRBJ1-1
D gene: TRBD1
clone size: .
V gene: TRBV27

CDR3 protein: CSVDQGGAGEQYF
CDR3 DNA: TGCAGCGTTGACCAAGGCGGGGCGGGCGAGCAGTACTTC
J gene: TRBJ2-7
D gene: .
clone size: .
V gene: TRBV29-1

CDR3 protein: CASSLGPGNTIYF
CDR3 DNA: TGTGCCAGCAGTTTGGGCCCAGGGAACACCATATATTTT
J gene: TRBJ1-3
D gene: .
clone size: .
V gene: TRBV12-3/TRBV12-4

CDR3 protein: CASSPGHLIYF
CDR3 DNA: TGTGCCAGCAGCCCGGGACACCTAATATACTTC
J gene: TRBJ2-7
D gene: .
clone size: .
V gene: TRBV7-6

CDR3 protein: CTVGSGNTIYF
CDR3 DNA: TGTACAGTTGGGTCTGGAAACACCATATATTTT
J gene: TRBJ1-3
D gene: .
clone size: .
V gene: TRBV6-6

CDR3 protein: CASSSGAGDQPQHF
CDR3 DNA: TGTGCCAGCAGTTCGGGGGCGGGGGATCAGCCCCAGCATTTT
J gene: TRBJ1-5
D gene: .
clone size: .
V gene: TRBV27

CDR3 protein: CASSQTPRYEQYF
CDR3 DNA: TGCGCCAGCAGCCAAACCCCGAGGTACGAGCAGTACTTC
J gene: TRBJ2-7
D gene: .
clone size: .
V gene: TRBV4-3

CDR3 protein: CASSQGRRANEKLFF
CDR3 DNA: TGCGCCAGCAGCCAAGGACGGCGGGCTAATGAAAAACTGTTTTTT
J gene: TRBJ1-4
D gene: .
clone size: .
V gene: TRBV4-1

CDR3 protein: CASSYSRDRGRYEQYF
CDR3 DNA: TGTGCCAGCAGTTACTCCCGGGACAGGGGGCGATACGAGCAGTACTTC
J gene: TRBJ2-7
D gene: TRBD1
clone size: .
V gene: TRBV6-2/TRBV6-3

CDR3 protein: CASRHSYDEAFF
CDR3 DNA: TGTGCCAGCAGGCACTCCTATGATGAGGCTTTCTTT
J gene: TRBJ1-1
D gene: .
clone size: .
V gene: TRBV27

CDR3 protein: CASSLDLRQGADTQYF
CDR3 DNA: TGTGCCAGCAGCTTAGATTTACGTCAGGGGGCAGATACGCAGTATTTT
J gene: TRBJ2-3
D gene: TRBD1
clone size: .
V gene: TRBV11-2

CDR3 protein: CASSEASVGDQPQHF
CDR3 DNA: TGTGCCAGCAGTGAAGCTTCGGTAGGGGATCAGCCCCAGCATTTT
J gene: TRBJ1-5
D gene: .
clone size: .
V gene: TRBV6-1

CDR3 protein: CASSQEAAPNTEAFF
CDR3 DNA: TGTGCCAGCAGCCAAGAGGCAGCCCCGAACACTGAAGCTTTCTTT
J gene: TRBJ1-1
D gene: .
clone size: .
V gene: TRBV11-2

CDR3 protein: CASSSRQGAYNEQFF
CDR3 DNA: TGCGCCAGCAGCTCCCGACAGGGAGCCTACAATGAGCAGTTCTTC
J gene: TRBJ2-1
D gene: TRBD1
clone size: .
V gene: TRBV10-1

CDR3 protein: CASSTLSQGAGQPQHF
CDR3 DNA: TGTGCCAGCTCAACACTCTCACAGGGGGCGGGACAGCCCCAGCATTTT
J gene: TRBJ1-5
D gene: TRBD1
clone size: .
V gene: TRBV18

CDR3 protein: CASSPTAAAGRTNEKLFF
CDR3 DNA: TGCGCCAGCAGCCCCACTGCGGCAGCCGGGAGAACTAATGAAAAACTGTTTTTT
J gene: TRBJ1-4
D gene: .
clone size: .
V gene: TRBV4-1

CDR3 protein: CASSQGLGQPQHF
CDR3 DNA: TGTGCCAGCAGCCAGGGGCTAGGTCAGCCCCAGCATTTT
J gene: TRBJ1-5
D gene: .
clone size: .
V gene: TRBV3-1/TRBV3-2

CDR3 protein: CASSAGDRASGNTIYF
CDR3 DNA: TGTGCCAGCAGCGCCGGGGACAGAGCCTCTGGAAACACCATATATTTT
J gene: TRBJ1-3
D gene: TRBD1
clone size: .
V gene: TRBV9